This passage covers 3 T cell receptor beta chains from one sample sequenced in a study of blood T cell repertoires in COVID-19. Assay used: immunoSEQ multiplex PCR; TCRdb lists only in-frame clones, some missing. The sample includes about 220,000 clones, around 80% of them seen just once. The sample comprised peripheral blood. The receptors were gathered from a human donor in a cohort sampled during active COVID-19.

The chain uses TRBV29-1 and TRBJ1-1, with D possibly TRBD1 on 5 matching bases. The CDR3 contains 13 residues. Trimming removed 7 bases from V and 3 bases from J, with 15 bases in between. Germline CDR1 is SQVTM and CDR2 is ANQGSEA. Here the CDR3 reads CSGTLGGDTEAFF. In DNA form, the CDR3 reads TGCAGCGGTACCCTGGGGGGGGACACTGAAGCTTTCTTT.

This clone was counted at least ten times. The V gene is TRBV27, the J gene TRBJ1-2, with a weak D call TRBD1 (5 bases). Trimming pared 6 bases from V and 4 bases from J, leaving 12 bases between. Per the germline V gene, CDR1 is MNHEY and CDR2 is SMNVEV (reference sequence). There are 13 residues in the CDR3. CDR3 loop: CASSYDRAYGYTF. The CDR3 DNA follows: TGTGCCAGCAGCTATGACAGAGCCTATGGCTACACCTTC.

V and J are TRBV11-3 and TRBJ2-3, with D perhaps TRBD1 (6 bases). From germline, CDR1 is SGHNT and CDR2 YENEEA. The CDR3 sequence is 14 residues long. Between the trimmed V and J ends, which lost 3 bases and 6 bases, there was a span of 13 bases. The CDR3 region is CASSLMGQGDTQYF. CDR3 bases: TGTGCCAGCAGCTTGATGGGGCAGGGGGATACGCAGTATTTT.